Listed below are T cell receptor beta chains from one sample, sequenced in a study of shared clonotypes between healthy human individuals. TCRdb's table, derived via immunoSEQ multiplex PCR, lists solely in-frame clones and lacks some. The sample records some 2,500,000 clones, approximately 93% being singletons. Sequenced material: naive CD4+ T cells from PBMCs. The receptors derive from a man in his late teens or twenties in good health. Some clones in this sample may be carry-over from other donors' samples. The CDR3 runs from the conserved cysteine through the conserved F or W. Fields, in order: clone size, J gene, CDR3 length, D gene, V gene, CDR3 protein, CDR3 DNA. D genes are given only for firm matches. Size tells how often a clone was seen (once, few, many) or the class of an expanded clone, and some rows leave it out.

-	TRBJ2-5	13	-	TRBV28	CASSLVLVKTQYF	TGTGCCAGCAGTTTGGTATTAGTGAAGACCCAGTACTTC
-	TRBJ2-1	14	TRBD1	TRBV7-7	CASSPQGAGDEQFF	TGTGCCAGCAGCCCCCAGGGGGCCGGGGATGAGCAGTTCTTC
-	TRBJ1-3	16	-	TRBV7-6	CASSLARSFSGNTIYF	TGTGCCAGCAGCTTAGCGAGGAGTTTCTCTGGAAACACCATATATTTT
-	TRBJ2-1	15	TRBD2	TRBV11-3	CASSLVAGGNGEQFF	TGTGCCAGCAGCTTAGTGGCGGGAGGAAATGGTGAGCAGTTCTTC
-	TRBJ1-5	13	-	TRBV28	CASSIRGDQPQHF	TGTGCCAGCAGCATTAGGGGGGATCAGCCCCAGCATTTT
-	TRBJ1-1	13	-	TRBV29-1	CSVLRDARTEAFF	TGCAGCGTGCTAAGGGATGCGCGCACTGAAGCTTTCTTT
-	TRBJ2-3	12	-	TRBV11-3	CASSSVPDTQYF	TGTGCCAGCAGCTCGGTTCCCGATACGCAGTATTTT
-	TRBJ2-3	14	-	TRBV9	CASSLRSSTDTQYF	TGTGCCAGCAGCCTACGATCTAGCACAGATACGCAGTATTTT
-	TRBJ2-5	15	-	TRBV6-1	CASSEALRRGETQYF	TGTGCCAGCAGTGAAGCGCTGCGGAGGGGGGAGACCCAGTACTTC
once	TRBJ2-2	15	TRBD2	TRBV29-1	CSVLGLAGEGGELFF	TGCAGCGTCTTAGGACTAGCGGGAGAAGGCGGGGAGCTGTTTTTT
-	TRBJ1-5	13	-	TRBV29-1	CSVGQATGQPQHF	TGCAGCGTTGGACAGGCAACGGGTCAGCCCCAGCATTTT
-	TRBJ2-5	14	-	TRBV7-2	CASSRTGSGETQYF	TGTGCCAGCAGCCGAACAGGGTCAGGAGAGACCCAGTACTTC
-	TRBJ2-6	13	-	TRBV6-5	CASRIPGANVLTF	TGTGCCAGCAGAATACCTGGGGCCAACGTCCTGACTTTC
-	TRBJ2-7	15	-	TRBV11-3	CASSLGDSSSYEQYF	TGTGCCAGCAGCTTAGGGGACTCGAGCTCCTACGAGCAGTACTTC
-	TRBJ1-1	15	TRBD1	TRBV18	CASSPVGTENTEAFF	TGTGCCAGCTCACCGGTTGGGACAGAGAACACTGAAGCTTTCTTT
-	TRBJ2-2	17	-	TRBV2	CASSAGHRKANTGELFF	TGTGCCAGCAGTGCAGGGCATAGGAAAGCGAACACCGGGGAGCTGTTTTTT
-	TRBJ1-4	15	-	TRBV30	CAWSAPGGINEKLFF	TGTGCCTGGAGTGCACCTGGGGGGATTAATGAAAAACTGTTTTTT
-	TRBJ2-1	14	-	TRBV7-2	CASSLVRSINEQFF	TGTGCCAGCAGCTTAGTCAGGTCGATCAATGAGCAGTTCTTC
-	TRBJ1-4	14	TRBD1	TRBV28	CASTRTGATEKLFF	TGTGCCAGCACCCGGACAGGGGCAACTGAAAAACTGTTTTTT